This TCR beta chain was recorded in a study of a mutant IDH1 vaccine in newly diagnosed glioma. Whole-study results and caveats: Pseudoprogression showed no apparent link to changes in top peripheral T cell clonotypes.

CDR3 length: 16 amino acids. Germline CDR1 reads MNHNY; CDR2 reads SVGAGI (reference sequence). Trimming removed 6 bases from V and 2 bases from J, with 18 bases in between. Profiled with immunoSEQ multiplex PCR; TCRdb holds only in-frame clones, not every one. The data contain roughly 51,000 clones, around 84% of them singletons. Time point noted: week 47, end of study. The vaccine gave 300 ug of a 20-mer mutant IDH1 peptide subcutaneously per dose. As concerns this clone: The antigen remains unidentified.

Sequences were derived from PBMCs, sampled from a glioma patient whose treatment included an IDH1 peptide vaccine. This receptor was obtained from a woman aged 25 to 45 with glioma. Some clones in this sample may be carry-over from other donors' samples. The rearrangement uses TRBV6-6 and TRBJ2-3; D is ambiguous. CDR3 loop: CASSPLPLGFTDTQYF. The CDR3 DNA sequence: TGTGCCAGCAGCCCCCTCCCTCTAGGGTTCACAGATACGCAGTATTTT.